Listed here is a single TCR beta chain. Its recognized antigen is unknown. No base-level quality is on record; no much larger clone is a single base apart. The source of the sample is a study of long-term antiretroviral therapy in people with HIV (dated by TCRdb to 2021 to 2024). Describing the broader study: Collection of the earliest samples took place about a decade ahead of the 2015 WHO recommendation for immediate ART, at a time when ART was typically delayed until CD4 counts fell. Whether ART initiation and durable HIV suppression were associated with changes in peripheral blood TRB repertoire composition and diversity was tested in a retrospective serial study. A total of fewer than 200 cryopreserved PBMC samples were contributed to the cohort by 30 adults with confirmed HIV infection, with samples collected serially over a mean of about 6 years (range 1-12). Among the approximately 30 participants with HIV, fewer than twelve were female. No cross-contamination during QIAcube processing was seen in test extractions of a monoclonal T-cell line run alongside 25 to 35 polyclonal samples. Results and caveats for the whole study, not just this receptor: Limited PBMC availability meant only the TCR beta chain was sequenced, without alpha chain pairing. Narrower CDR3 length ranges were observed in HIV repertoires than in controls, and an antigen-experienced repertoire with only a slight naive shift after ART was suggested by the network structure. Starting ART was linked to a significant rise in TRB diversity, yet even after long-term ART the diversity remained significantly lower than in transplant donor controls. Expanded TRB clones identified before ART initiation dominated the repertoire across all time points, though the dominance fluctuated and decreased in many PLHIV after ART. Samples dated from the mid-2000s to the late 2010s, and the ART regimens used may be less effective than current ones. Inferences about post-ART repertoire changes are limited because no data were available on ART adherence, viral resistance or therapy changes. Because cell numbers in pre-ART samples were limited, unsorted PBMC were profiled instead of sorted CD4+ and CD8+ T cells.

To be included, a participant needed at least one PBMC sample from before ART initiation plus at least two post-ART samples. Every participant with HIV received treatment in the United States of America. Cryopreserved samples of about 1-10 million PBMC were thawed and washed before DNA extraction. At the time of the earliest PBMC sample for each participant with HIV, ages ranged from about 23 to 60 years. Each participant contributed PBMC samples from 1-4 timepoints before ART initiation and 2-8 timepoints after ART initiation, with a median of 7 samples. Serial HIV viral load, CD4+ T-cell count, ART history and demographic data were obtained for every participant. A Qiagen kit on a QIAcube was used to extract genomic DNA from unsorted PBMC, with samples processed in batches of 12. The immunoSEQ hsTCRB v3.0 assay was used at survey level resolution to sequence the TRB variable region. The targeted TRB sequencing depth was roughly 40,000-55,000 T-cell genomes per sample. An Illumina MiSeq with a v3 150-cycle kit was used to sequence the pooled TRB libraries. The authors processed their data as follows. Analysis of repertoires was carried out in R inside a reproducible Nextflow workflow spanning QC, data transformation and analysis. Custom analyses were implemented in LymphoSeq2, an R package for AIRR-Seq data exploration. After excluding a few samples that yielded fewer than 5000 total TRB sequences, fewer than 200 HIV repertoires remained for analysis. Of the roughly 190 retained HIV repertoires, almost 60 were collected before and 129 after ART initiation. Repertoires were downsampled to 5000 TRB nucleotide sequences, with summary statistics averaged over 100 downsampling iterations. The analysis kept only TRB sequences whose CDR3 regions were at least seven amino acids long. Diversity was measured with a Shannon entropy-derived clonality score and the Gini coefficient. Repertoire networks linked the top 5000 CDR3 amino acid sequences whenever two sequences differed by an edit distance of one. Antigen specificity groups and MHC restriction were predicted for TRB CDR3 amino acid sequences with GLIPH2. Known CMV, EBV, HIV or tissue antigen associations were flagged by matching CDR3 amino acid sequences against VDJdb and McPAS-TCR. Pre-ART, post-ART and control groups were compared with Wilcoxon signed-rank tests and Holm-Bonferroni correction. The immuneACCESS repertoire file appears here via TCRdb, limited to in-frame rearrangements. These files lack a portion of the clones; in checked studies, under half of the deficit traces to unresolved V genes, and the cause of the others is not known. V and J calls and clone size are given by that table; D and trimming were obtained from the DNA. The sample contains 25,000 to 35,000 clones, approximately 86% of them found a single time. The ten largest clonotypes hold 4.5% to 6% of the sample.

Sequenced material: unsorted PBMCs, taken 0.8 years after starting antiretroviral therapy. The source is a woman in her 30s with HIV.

The CDR3 is CASSPGTSLTSTDTQYF. The nucleotide sequence reads as follows: TGTGCCAGCAGCCCCGGGACTAGTCTTACTAGCACAGATACGCAGTATTTT. Recombination linked TRBV13 to TRBJ2-3, with 8 central nucleotides matching TRBD2. The CDR3 starts with the cysteine, ends with the phenylalanine, and has 17 residues. The retained sequence is limited to the CDR3, 51 bases, with the frame set at the first base. V lost 5 bases and J lost 0 bases, and the count of bases not matched to a germline gene is 10. Via the germline V gene (reference sequence), CDR1 is PRHDT and CDR2 FYEKMQ.